A single T cell receptor beta chain is shown here with its context. The antigen remains undetermined. The data were obtained in a study of T-cell memory formation after mild COVID-19. Across the study: Most TCR clusters belonged to a single donor. Points from the study as a whole: Mostly located in CM and EM were contracting CD4+ clones, with contracting CD8+ clones located in EMRA. Second-wave clones peaking on day 37 lacked confirmed SARS-CoV-2 specificity.

V dropped 1 base and J dropped 4 bases, with 20 bases sitting between them. The CDR3 loop spans 16 amino acids. Per germline, CDR1 DFQATT and CDR2 SNEGSKA (reference sequence). TCRdb called the 5' RACE reads again in MiXCR, with one record for every CDR3 protein. Here the sample spans a few hundred thousand distinct CDR3 sequences, 20% to 25% being singletons. The specimen sequenced was PBMCs or a T cell subset sorted from them (not recorded which). The rearrangement joins TRBV20-1 to TRBJ2-7, with D possibly being TRBD1 (5 bases). The receptor was derived from a young man who had mild COVID-19 (a few samples of this study predate the infection). Cell type and time point are not known. The CDR3, as DNA: TGCAGTGCTAGAGGGGGCGTCGTGGGGATCCGATACGAGCAGTACGTC. Translated, it gives CSARGGVVGIRYEQYV.